This entry describes one T cell receptor beta chain. These data are taken from a study of cytomegalovirus exposure and HLA in healthy donors. The CDR3 length is 14 residues. Germline V CDR1 and CDR2: MNHEY, SMNVEV (reference sequence). Trimming shortened V by 8 bases and J by 1 base, and 11 bases separated the two germline ends. Method: immunoSEQ multiplex PCR; TCRdb's copy keeps in-frame clones and lacks some. The sample lists fewer than 200,000 clones; roughly 85% were seen once. This receptor was taken from a man aged 18 to 30 in good health and CMV-seropositive. The rearrangement joins TRBV27 to TRBJ2-2; D call uncertain. Sample: PBMCs. CDR3 bases: TGTGCCAGCCGAGATCTTTTGAACACCGGGGAGCTGTTTTTT. It translates to CASRDLLNTGELFF.